The 8 T cell receptor beta chains presented below share a single source sample, sequenced in a study of T-cell reconstitution after alpha-beta-depleted transplantation in children. The authors prepared the TCRbeta library with unique molecular identifiers. TCRdb called the PCR reads again in MiXCR, with one record for every CDR3 protein. The data hold a few hundred thousand distinct CDR3 sequences, with roughly 27% observed a single time. Sequencing was performed on PBMCs, taken before TCRalphabeta/CD19-depleted stem cell transplant. The source of these receptors is a boy younger than two with Wiskott-Aldrich syndrome, due to receive a stem cell transplant.

In its sample, this clonotype was seen a few times. This rearrangement joins TRBV20-1 to TRBJ2-5; D call uncertain. The CDR3 runs 13 residues. V gave up 0 bases and J gave up 7 bases, with 12 bases separating them. Per germline, CDR1 DFQATT and CDR2 SNEGSKA (reference sequence). CDR3 DNA: TGCAGTGCTAGAGAGACCCGAGCGCGGACCCAGTACTTC. Its translation: CSARETRARTQYF.

The chain joins TRBV29-1 to TRBJ1-2; tentative D call: TRBD1 (6 bases). Germline V lookup: CDR1 SQVTM, CDR2 ANQGSEA. The CDR3 runs 13 residues. Trimming stripped 1 base from V and 2 bases from J, with 8 bases between. CDR3 residues: CSVEGTANYGYTF. As DNA, the CDR3 is TGCAGCGTTGAAGGGACAGCGAACTATGGCTACACCTTC. Complete variable domain (other parts from reference TRBV29-1 and TRBJ1-2): SAVISQKPSRDICQRGTSLTIQCQVDSQVTMMFWYRQQPGQSLTLIATANQGSEATYESGFVIDKFPISRPNLTFSTLTVSNMSPEDSSIYLCSVEGTANYGYTFGSGTRLTVV.

V and J are TRBV5-1 and TRBJ2-3; TRBD2 agrees at 9 bases. The CDR3 spans 16 residues. Germline trimming cut 0 bases from V and 4 bases from J; bases unmatched to any gene: 6. CDR1 is SGHRS and CDR2 is YFSETQ in the germline V gene. The CDR3 sequence: CASSLAGSSGADTQYF. The CDR3, as DNA: TGCGCCAGCAGCTTGGCTGGATCTAGCGGGGCAGATACGCAGTATTTT.

This clonotype was seen a handful of times. The chain combines TRBV27 with TRBJ2-5; 8 bases align to TRBD2. V trimming: 5 bases; J trimming: 5 bases; junction bases outside the gene matches: 10. Germline CDR1 and CDR2: MNHEY and SMNVEV (reference sequence). This CDR3 spans 15 amino acids. CDR3 nucleotide sequence: TGTGCCAGCAGTAATAGCGGGATAAATTGGGAGACCCAGTACTTC. This sequence encodes CASSNSGINWETQYF.

The chain employs TRBV29-1 and TRBJ2-5; D uncertain. Germline V gene lookup returns CDR1 SQVTM and CDR2 ANQGSEA. The CDR3 totals 14 residues. Trimming stripped 6 bases from V and 1 base from J, with 15 bases between. CDR3 protein: CSVPLLGGQETQYF. CDR3 in DNA: TGCAGCGTCCCCCTTTTAGGTGGCCAAGAGACCCAGTACTTC.

The chain combines TRBV21-1 with TRBJ1-5; the table's D call TRBD1 went unverified against the DNA. TRBV21-1 is given as a pseudogene. This CDR3 has 15 residues. The CDR3 region has the DNA TGTGCCAGCAGCACTGGGGGACACGATAGCCAGCCCCAGCATTTT. Amino acid sequence: CASSTGGHDSQPQHF.

This clonotype was counted only a few times. The CDR3 region is CASSLNPGQGHNEQFF. The CDR3 nucleotides are TGCGCCAGCAGCTTAAACCCGGGACAGGGCCACAATGAGCAGTTCTTC. This chain connects TRBV5-1 to TRBJ2-1; TRBD1 matches at 9 bases. The J segment lost 5 bases and the V segment lost 2 bases, leaving 8 bases of the junction unmatched. Germline V gene sequence: CDR1 SGHRS, CDR2 YFSETQ. This CDR3 has 16 residues.

This clonotype was picked up a small number of times. The chain employs TRBV3-1 and TRBJ2-4; perhaps TRBD2 as D (5 bases). Trimming shortened V by 3 bases and J by 5 bases, and 11 bases separated the two germline ends. The CDR3 runs 14 residues. From germline, CDR1 is LGHDT and CDR2 YNNKEL (reference sequence). DNA of the CDR3: TGTGCCAGCAGCCATGCGGGCCTGGAAAACATTCAGTACTTC. Encoded protein: CASSHAGLENIQYF.